The rows below give T cell receptor beta chains drawn from one sample of a study of shared clonotypes between healthy human individuals. Repertoires were generated with immunoSEQ multiplex PCR, while TCRdb's copy carries only in-frame clones and drops some. The sample holds nearly 1 million clones, 60% to 85% seen once. The specimen sequenced was memory CD4+ T cells sorted from blood. All receptors derive from a man younger than 35 in good health. CDR3s include the opening cysteine and the closing phenylalanine or tryptophan. D genes are given only for firm matches. The size of a clone is reported for some rows only, either as once, few or many, or as a class for expanded clones.

>15|TRBD2|-|TRBJ2-1|TRBV5-1
CASSFASGPVNEQFF
TGCGCCAGCAGCTTCGCTAGCGGGCCAGTTAATGAGCAGTTCTTC
>13|-|-|TRBJ2-3|TRBV27
CASSYQVTDTQYF
TGTGCCAGCAGCTACCAGGTCACAGATACGCAGTATTTT
>15|-|few|TRBJ1-1|TRBV27
CASGRGFQGNTEAFF
TGTGCCAGCGGAAGGGGTTTCCAGGGGAACACTGAAGCTTTCTTT
>13|TRBD1|-|TRBJ2-7|TRBV19
CASRGQSSYEQYF
TGTGCCAGTAGGGGACAGAGCTCCTACGAGCAGTACTTC
>14|TRBD1|-|TRBJ2-4|TRBV9
CASSTGQSKNIQYF
TGTGCCAGCAGCACGGGACAGTCCAAAAACATTCAGTACTTC
>16|-|-|TRBJ1-3|TRBV28
CASSPGGPYSGNTIYF
TGTGCCAGCAGTCCCGGGGGGCCTTACTCTGGAAACACCATATATTTT
>13|-|many|TRBJ1-1|TRBV7-9
CASSPHMNTEAFF
TGTGCCAGCAGCCCGCACATGAACACTGAAGCTTTCTTT
>15|-|few|TRBJ2-1|TRBV2
CASNPLLPGYNEQFF
TGTGCCAGCAACCCTTTACTCCCCGGGTACAATGAGCAGTTCTTC
>12|-|once|TRBJ2-3|TRBV6-6
CASSLASDTQYF
TGTGCCAGCAGTTTAGCCTCAGATACGCAGTATTTT
>13|TRBD1|-|TRBJ1-4|TRBV29-1
CSVVGQGDEKLFF
TGCAGCGTTGTAGGTCAGGGGGATGAAAAACTGTTTTTT
>15|TRBD1|-|TRBJ2-2|TRBV7-8
CASSPTGKNTGELFF
TGTGCCAGCAGCCCGACAGGGAAGAACACCGGGGAGCTGTTTTTT
>15|TRBD2|once|TRBJ2-3|TRBV19
CASTLAGLSTDTQYF
TGTGCCAGTACACTAGCGGGACTGAGCACAGATACGCAGTATTTT
>13|-|few|TRBJ1-5|TRBV29-1
CSVEWQEGQPQHF
TGCAGCGTTGAGTGGCAGGAAGGTCAGCCCCAGCATTTT
>14|-|once|TRBJ1-1|TRBV4-3
CASSQATGLDEAFF
TGCGCCAGCAGCCAGGCTACAGGGCTAGATGAAGCTTTCTTT
>14|TRBD1|-|TRBJ1-6|TRBV27
CASSLDRVNSPLHF
TGTGCCAGCAGTTTAGACAGGGTGAATTCACCCCTCCACTTT
>17|TRBD2|-|TRBJ2-3|TRBV5-1
CASSLIDRGRARDTQYF
TGCGCCAGCAGCTTGATCGACCGCGGGAGGGCCCGGGATACGCAGTATTTT
>15|-|few|TRBJ1-6|TRBV5-1
CASSLSDSGGSPLHF
TGCGCCAGCAGCTTGAGTGACAGCGGTGGTTCACCCCTCCACTTT
>12|-|-|TRBJ2-7|TRBV7-2
CASSSSAYEQYF
TGTGCCAGCAGCTCCTCCGCCTACGAGCAGTACTTC
>14|-|-|TRBJ1-1|TRBV7-2
CASSLPGGGTEAFF
TGTGCCAGCAGTTTGCCCGGGGGCGGAACTGAAGCTTTCTTT
>14|TRBD1|-|TRBJ2-7|TRBV2
CASSERQGYYEQYF
TGTGCCAGCAGCGAGAGACAGGGATACTACGAGCAGTACTTC
>13|TRBD1|-|TRBJ1-2|TRBV27
CASSSRDSYGYTF
TGTGCCAGCAGTTCCCGGGACAGCTATGGCTACACCTTC
>17|TRBD2|-|TRBJ2-2|TRBV27
CASPGASGSPNTGELFF
TGTGCCAGCCCCGGGGCGAGCGGGAGCCCGAACACCGGGGAGCTGTTTTTT
>12|-|-|TRBJ2-2|TRBV2
CASRYFTGELFF
TGTGCCAGTAGATATTTCACCGGGGAGCTGTTTTTT
>17|TRBD2|-|TRBJ2-5|TRBV5-1
CASSLVSGGAGGETQYF
TGCGCCAGCAGCTTGGTTAGCGGGGGGGCCGGTGGAGAGACCCAGTACTTC
>13|TRBD1|-|TRBJ1-1|TRBV5-6
CASSLDRDLEAFF
TGTGCCAGCAGCCTAGACAGGGACCTTGAAGCTTTCTTT
>16|-|once|TRBJ2-2|TRBV18
CASSLNGAANTGELFF
TGTGCCAGCTCACTGAACGGGGCGGCGAACACCGGGGAGCTGTTTTTT
>12|-|-|TRBJ2-1|TRBV9
CASSGEVGEQFF
TGTGCCAGCAGCGGAGAGGTCGGTGAGCAGTTCTTC
>11|-|-|TRBJ2-1|TRBV30
CAWSPENEQFF
TGTGCCTGGAGTCCGGAGAATGAGCAGTTCTTC
>14|-|-|TRBJ2-1|TRBV29-1
CSVESLNSYNEQFF
TGCAGCGTTGAAAGTCTTAACTCCTACAATGAGCAGTTCTTC
>16|TRBD2|-|TRBJ2-1|TRBV29-1
CSVELSSGFTYNEQFF
TGCAGCGTTGAACTCTCTAGCGGGTTTACCTACAATGAGCAGTTCTTC
>15|-|-|TRBJ1-1|TRBV9
CASSPSGGANTEAFF
TGTGCCAGCAGCCCAAGCGGGGGAGCAAACACTGAAGCTTTCTTT
>14|-|-|TRBJ2-5|TRBV6-5
CASSYSRVWEPQYF
TGTGCCAGCAGTTACTCTAGGGTCTGGGAGCCCCAGTACTTC
>15|-|-|TRBJ2-3|TRBV28
CASSPDIGGTDTQYF
TGTGCCAGCAGCCCGGACATTGGGGGCACAGATACGCAGTATTTT
>12|TRBD1|-|TRBJ1-2|TRBV7-2
CASSSDRVGYTF
TGTGCCAGCAGCTCGGACAGGGTTGGCTACACCTTC
>15|-|-|TRBJ2-3|TRBV4-1
CASSQDRGGTDTQYF
TGCGCCAGCAGCCAAGACAGGGGGGGCACAGATACGCAGTATTTT
>13|-|-|TRBJ2-3|TRBV29-1
CSGRISDTDTQYF
TGCAGCGGGCGAATTTCAGACACAGATACGCAGTATTTT
>14|-|many|TRBJ1-1|TRBV5-4
CASTRALGDTEAFF
TGTGCCAGCACCCGAGCCCTGGGCGACACTGAAGCTTTCTTT
>14|TRBD1|-|TRBJ1-6|TRBV19
CATRTGVGVSPLHF
TGTGCCACCCGGACAGGGGTAGGTGTTTCACCCCTCCACTTT
>15|TRBD1|-|TRBJ1-2|TRBV27
CASRRGRGSNYGYTF
TGTGCCAGCCGTAGGGGCAGGGGGAGTAACTATGGCTACACCTTC
>14|TRBD2|-|TRBJ2-7|TRBV6-1
CASTPERGSYEQYF
TGTGCCAGCACCCCAGAGCGGGGCTCCTACGAGCAGTACTTC
>13|TRBD2|-|TRBJ2-3|TRBV14
CASGTSGTDTQYF
TGTGCCAGCGGGACTAGCGGCACAGATACGCAGTATTTT
>17|TRBD1|-|TRBJ1-5|TRBV4-1
CASSQEGGQGSNQPQHF
TGCGCCAGCAGCCAAGAAGGCGGACAGGGAAGCAATCAGCCCCAGCATTTT
>14|-|-|TRBJ1-1|TRBV25-1
CASSDGGWNTEAFF
TGTGCCAGCAGTGACGGGGGATGGAACACTGAAGCTTTCTTT
>15|TRBD1|-|TRBJ1-1|TRBV19
CASRDDRGSDTEAFF
TGTGCCAGTAGAGATGACAGGGGGTCAGACACTGAAGCTTTCTTT
>13|-|few|TRBJ1-5|TRBV5-4
CASSRGLYQPQHF
TGTGCCAGCAGCAGGGGACTTTATCAGCCCCAGCATTTT